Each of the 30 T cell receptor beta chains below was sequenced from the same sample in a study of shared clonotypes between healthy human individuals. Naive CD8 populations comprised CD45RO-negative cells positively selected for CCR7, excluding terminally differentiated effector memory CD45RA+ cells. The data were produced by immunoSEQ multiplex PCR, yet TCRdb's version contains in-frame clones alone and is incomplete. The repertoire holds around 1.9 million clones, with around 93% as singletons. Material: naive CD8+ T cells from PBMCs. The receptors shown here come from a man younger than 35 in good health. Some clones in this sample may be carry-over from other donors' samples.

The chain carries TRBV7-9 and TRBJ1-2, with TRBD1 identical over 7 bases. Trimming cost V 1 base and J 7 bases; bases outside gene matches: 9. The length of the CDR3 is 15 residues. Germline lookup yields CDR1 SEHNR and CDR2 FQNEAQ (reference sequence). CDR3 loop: CASSLGDRVFGGYTF. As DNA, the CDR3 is TGTGCCAGCAGCTTAGGCGACAGGGTGTTTGGTGGCTACACCTTC.

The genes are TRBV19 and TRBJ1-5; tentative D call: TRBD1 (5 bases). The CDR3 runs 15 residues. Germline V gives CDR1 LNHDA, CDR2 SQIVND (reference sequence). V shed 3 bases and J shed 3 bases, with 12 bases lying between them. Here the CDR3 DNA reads TGTGCCAGTAGTATTGTTGCAGGGACCAATCAGCCCCAGCATTTT. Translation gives CASSIVAGTNQPQHF.

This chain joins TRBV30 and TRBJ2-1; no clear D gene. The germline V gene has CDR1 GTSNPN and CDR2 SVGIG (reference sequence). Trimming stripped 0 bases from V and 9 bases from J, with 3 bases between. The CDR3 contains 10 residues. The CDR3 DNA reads TGTGCCTGGAGTGTAGTTGAGCAGTTCTTC. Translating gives CAWSVVEQFF. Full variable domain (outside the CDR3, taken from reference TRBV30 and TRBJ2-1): SQTIHQWPATLVQPVGSPLSLECTVEGTSNPNLYWYRQAAGRGLQLLFYSVGIGQISSEVPQNLSASRPQDRQFILSSKKLLLSDSGFYLCAWSVVEQFFGPGTRLTVL.

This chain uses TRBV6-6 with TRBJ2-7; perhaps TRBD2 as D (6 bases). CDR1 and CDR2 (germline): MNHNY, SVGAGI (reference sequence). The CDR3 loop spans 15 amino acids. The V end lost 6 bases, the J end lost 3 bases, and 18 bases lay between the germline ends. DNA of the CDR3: TGTGCCAGCAGATGGGTGGTGGGAGGACACTACGAGCAGTACTTC. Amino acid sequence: CASRWVVGGHYEQYF.

CDR3 in DNA: TGTGCCAGCAGTTTTAAAAGCGGGAGCGGGGAGACCCAGTACTTC. Its translation is CASSFKSGSGETQYF. The chain carries TRBV6-6 and TRBJ2-5; TRBD2 matches 8 bases. V shed 4 bases and J 5 bases; nucleotides not matched to a gene: 9. This CDR3 comprises 15 residues. Germline-derived CDR1 and CDR2 are MNHNY and SVGAGI (reference sequence).

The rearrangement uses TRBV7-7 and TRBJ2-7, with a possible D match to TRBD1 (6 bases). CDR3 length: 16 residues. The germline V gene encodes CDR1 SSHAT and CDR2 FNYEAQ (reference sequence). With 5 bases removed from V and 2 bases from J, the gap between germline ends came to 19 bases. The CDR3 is CASSPHPGQTAYEQYF. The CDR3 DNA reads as TGTGCCAGCAGCCCCCACCCCGGACAGACTGCCTACGAGCAGTACTTC.

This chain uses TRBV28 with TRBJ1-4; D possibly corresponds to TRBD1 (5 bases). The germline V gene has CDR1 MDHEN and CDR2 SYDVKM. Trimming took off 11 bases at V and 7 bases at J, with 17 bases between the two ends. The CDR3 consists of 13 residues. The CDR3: CAVRGDWGEKLFF. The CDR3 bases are TGTGCCGTCCGAGGGGATTGGGGTGAAAAACTGTTTTTT. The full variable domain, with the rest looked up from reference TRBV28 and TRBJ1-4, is DVKVTQSSRYLVKRTGEKVFLECVQDMDHENMFWYRQDPGLGLRLIYFSYDVKMKEKGDIPEGYSVSREKKERFSLILESASTNQTSMYLCAVRGDWGEKLFFGSGTQLSVL.

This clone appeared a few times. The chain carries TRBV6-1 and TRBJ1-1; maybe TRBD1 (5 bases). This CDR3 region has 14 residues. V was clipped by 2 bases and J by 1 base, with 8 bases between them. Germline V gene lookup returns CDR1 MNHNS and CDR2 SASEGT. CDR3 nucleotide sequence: TGTGCCAGCAGTGAAACAGGTCAGAACACTGAAGCTTTCTTT. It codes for CASSETGQNTEAFF.

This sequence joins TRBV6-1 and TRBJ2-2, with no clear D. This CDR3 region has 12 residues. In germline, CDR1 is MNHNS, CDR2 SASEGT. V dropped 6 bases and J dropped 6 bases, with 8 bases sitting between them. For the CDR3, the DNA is TGTGCCAGCAGGTACCGATCCGGGGAGCTGTTTTTT. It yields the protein CASRYRSGELFF.

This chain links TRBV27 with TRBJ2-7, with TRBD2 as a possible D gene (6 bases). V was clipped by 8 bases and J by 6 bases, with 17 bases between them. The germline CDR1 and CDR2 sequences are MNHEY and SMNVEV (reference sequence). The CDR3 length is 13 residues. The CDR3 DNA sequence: TGTGCCAGCGCTTTGCGGGGTTTTAGCGAGCAGTACTTC. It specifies CASALRGFSEQYF.

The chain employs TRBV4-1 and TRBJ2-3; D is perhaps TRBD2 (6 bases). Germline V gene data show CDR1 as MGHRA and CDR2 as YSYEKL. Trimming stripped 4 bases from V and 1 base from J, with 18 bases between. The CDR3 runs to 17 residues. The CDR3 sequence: CASSPGPSGTGTDTQYF. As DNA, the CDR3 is TGCGCCAGCAGCCCCGGTCCATCCGGGACTGGCACAGATACGCAGTATTTT.

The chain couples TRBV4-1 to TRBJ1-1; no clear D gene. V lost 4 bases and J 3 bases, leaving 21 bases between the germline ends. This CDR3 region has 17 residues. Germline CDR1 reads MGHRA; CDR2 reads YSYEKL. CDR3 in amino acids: CASSRGPGQLGDTEAFF. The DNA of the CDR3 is TGCGCCAGCAGCCGTGGACCGGGCCAACTAGGCGACACTGAAGCTTTCTTT.

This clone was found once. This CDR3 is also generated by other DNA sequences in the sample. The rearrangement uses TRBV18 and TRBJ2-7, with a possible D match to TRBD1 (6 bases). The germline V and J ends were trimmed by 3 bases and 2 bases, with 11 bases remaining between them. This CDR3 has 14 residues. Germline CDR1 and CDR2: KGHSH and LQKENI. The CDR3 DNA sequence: TGTGCCAGCTCACCGGGGCAGGGGCCCTACGAGCAGTACTTC. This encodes CASSPGQGPYEQYF.

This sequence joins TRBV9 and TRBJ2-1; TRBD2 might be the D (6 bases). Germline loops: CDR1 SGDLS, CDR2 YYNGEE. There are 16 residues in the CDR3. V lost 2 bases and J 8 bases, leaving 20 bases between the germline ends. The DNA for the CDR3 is TGTGCCAGCAGCGTGACCCCCAGGGCGGGGAGCGATGAGCAGTTCTTC. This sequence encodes CASSVTPRAGSDEQFF.

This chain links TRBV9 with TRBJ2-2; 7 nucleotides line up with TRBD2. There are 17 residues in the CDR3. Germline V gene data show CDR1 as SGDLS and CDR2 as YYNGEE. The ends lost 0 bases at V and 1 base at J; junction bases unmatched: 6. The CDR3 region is CASSVGVLAENTGELFF. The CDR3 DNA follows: TGTGCCAGCAGCGTAGGGGTGCTAGCGGAGAACACCGGGGAGCTGTTTTTT.

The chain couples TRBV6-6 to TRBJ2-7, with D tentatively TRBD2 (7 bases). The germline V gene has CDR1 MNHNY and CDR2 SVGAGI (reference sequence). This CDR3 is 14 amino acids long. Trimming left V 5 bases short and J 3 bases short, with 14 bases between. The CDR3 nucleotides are TGTGCCAGCAGTCCCCCCGGGGGGCTCTACGAGCAGTACTTC. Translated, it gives CASSPPGGLYEQYF.

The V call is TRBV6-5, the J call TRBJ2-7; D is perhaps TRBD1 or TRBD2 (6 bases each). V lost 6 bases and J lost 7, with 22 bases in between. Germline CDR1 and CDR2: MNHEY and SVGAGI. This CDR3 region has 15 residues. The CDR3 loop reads CASSPRGPGSGEQYF. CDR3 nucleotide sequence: TGTGCCAGCAGCCCCCGGGGGCCGGGATCTGGGGAGCAGTACTTC.

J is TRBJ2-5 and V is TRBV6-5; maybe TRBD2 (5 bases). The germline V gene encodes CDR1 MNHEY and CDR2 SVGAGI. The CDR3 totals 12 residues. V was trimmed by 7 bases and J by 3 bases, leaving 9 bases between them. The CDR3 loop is CASTNGEETQYF. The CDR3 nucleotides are TGTGCCAGCACTAACGGGGAAGAGACCCAGTACTTC.

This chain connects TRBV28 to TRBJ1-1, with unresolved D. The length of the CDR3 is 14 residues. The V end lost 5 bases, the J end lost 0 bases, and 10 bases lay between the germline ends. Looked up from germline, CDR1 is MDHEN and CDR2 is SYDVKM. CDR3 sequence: CASSPDPVNTEAFF. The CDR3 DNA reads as TGTGCCAGCAGTCCCGACCCCGTGAACACTGAAGCTTTCTTT.

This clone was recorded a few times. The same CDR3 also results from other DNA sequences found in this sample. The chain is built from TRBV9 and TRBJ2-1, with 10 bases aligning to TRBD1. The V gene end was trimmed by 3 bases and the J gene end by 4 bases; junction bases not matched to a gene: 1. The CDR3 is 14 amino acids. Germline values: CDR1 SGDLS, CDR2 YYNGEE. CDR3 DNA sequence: TGTGCCAGCAGCGGGACAGGGGGGTACAATGAGCAGTTCTTC. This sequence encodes CASSGTGGYNEQFF.

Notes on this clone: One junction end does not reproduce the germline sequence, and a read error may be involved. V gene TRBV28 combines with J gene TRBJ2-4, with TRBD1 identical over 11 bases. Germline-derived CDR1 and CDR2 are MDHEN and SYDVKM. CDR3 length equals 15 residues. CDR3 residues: CASSLWTGGENIQYF. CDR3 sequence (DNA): TGTGCCAGCAGCTTATGGACAGGGGGCGAAAACATTCAGTACTTC.

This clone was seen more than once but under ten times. CDR3 nucleotides: TGTGCCAGCAGCGCCCCTGAGGGACGGCGCACTGAAGCTTTCTTT. Translation gives CASSAPEGRRTEAFF. The chain employs TRBV9 and TRBJ1-1; maybe TRBD1 (5 bases). This CDR3 region has 15 residues. V lost 3 bases to trimming and J lost 4 bases, with 16 bases between them. Germline-derived CDR1 and CDR2 are SGDLS and YYNGEE. The variable domain in full, with the rest retrieved from reference TRBV9 and TRBJ1-1, is DSGVTQTPKHLITATGQRVTLRCSPRSGDLSVYWYQQSLDQGLQFLIQYYNGEERAKGNILERFSAQQFPDLHSELNLSSLELGDSALYFCASSAPEGRRTEAFFGQGTRLTVV.

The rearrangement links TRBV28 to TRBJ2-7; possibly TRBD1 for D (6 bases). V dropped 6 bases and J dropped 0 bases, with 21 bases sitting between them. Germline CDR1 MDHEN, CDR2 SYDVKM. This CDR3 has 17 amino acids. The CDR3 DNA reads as TGTGCCAGCAGACGCAGTCTCAGGGGCCTCAGCTCCTACGAGCAGTACTTC. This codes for CASRRSLRGLSSYEQYF.

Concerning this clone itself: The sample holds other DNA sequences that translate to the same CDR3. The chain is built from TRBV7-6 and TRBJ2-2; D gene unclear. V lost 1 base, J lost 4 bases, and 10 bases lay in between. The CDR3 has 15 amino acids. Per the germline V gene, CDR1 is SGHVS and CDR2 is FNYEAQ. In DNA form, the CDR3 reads TGTGCCAGCAGCTTAGGAAGTGGATCCACCGGGGAGCTGTTTTTT. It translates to CASSLGSGSTGELFF.

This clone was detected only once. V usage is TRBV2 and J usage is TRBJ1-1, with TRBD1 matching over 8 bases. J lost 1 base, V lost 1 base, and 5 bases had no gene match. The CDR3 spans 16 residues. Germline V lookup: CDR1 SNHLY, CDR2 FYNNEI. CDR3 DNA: TGTGCCAGCAGTGAAGAGGCAGGGGGCACGAACACTGAAGCTTTCTTT. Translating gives CASSEEAGGTNTEAFF.

The CDR3 sequence is CASSLVGLVYEQYF. Here the CDR3 DNA reads TGTGCCAGCAGCTTGGTCGGACTAGTCTACGAGCAGTACTTC. This chain uses TRBV5-8 with TRBJ2-7; 7 nucleotides align to TRBD2. The CDR3 consists of 14 residues. The trim removed 0 bases at V and 3 bases at J, leaving 3 bases unmatched. Per the germline V gene, CDR1 is SGHTS and CDR2 is YDEGEE.

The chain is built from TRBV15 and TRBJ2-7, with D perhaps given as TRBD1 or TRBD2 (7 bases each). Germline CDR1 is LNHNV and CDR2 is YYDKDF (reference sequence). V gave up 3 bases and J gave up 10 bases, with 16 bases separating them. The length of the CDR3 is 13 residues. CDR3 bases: TGTGCCACCAGCAGGGGGGGGACAGACCTTCAGTACTTC. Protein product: CATSRGGTDLQYF.

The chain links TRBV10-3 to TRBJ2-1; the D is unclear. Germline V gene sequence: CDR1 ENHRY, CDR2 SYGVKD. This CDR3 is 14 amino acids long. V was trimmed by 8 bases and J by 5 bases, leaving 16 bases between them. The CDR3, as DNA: TGTGCCATCTCGCGGCGACCGCCGGACAATGAGCAGTTCTTC. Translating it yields CAISRRPPDNEQFF.

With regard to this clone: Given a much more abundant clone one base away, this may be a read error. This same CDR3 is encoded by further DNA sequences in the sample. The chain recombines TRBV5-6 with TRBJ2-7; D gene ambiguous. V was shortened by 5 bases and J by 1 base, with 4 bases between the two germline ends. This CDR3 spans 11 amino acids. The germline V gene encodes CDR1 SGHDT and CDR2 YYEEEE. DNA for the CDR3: TGTGCCAGCAGTTATTCCTACGAGCAGTACTTC. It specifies CASSYSYEQYF.

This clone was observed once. The CDR3 loop is CASSQGRRLAGPNEQFF. CDR3 coding DNA: TGTGCCAGCAGCCAAGGGCGCAGACTAGCGGGACCCAATGAGCAGTTCTTC. The chain combines TRBV14 with TRBJ2-1; 11 bases agree with TRBD2. Germline V CDR1 and CDR2: SGHDN, FVKESK. Trimming took 1 base from V and 6 from J; bases not matched to a gene: 8. The CDR3 sequence is 17 residues long.